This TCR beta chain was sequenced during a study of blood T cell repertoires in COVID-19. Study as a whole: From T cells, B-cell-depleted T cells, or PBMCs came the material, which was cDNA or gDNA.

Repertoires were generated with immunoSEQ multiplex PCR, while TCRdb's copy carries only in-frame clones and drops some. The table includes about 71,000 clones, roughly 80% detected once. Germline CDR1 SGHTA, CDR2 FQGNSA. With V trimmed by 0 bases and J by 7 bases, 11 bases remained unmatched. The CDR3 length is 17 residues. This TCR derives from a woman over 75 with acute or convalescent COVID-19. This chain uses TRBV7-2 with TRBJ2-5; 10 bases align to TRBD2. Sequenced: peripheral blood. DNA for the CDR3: TGTGCCAGCAGCTTAGCGCCGGGACTAGCGAGAGTCGGGACCCAGTACTTC. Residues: CASSLAPGLARVGTQYF.